This TCR beta chain was sequenced in a study of blood T cell repertoires in COVID-19. Study-level information: The samples span acute and convalescent COVID-19 from the United States, Italy and Spain. PBMCs, B-cell-depleted T cells, or T cells were the source of the cDNA or gDNA that made up the material.

This CDR3 region has 13 residues. Trimming removed 5 bases from V and 7 bases from J; junction bases left unmatched: 0. Per the germline V gene, CDR1 is LNHDA and CDR2 is SQIVND (reference sequence). This clone has only one observation. In the original processing: For nucleated cells, counts were estimated from reference gene primer amplification. Clones were read by immunoSEQ multiplex PCR, and TCRdb kept only the in-frame ones, dropping some. That table supplies the V and J calls and clone size; D and trimming were determined from the DNA. The data hold tens of thousands of clones, with approximately 80% observed a single time.

V and J are TRBV19 and TRBJ2-1; 12 bases are a match to TRBD2. The material sequenced was peripheral blood. The TCR sequence derives from a human donor with active or convalescent COVID-19. The donor label of this sample is uncertain. CDR3 in DNA: TGTGCCAGTAGTGGACTAGCGGGGAATGAGCAGTTCTTC. The encoded protein is CASSGLAGNEQFF. The full variable domain, with the rest looked up from reference TRBV19 and TRBJ2-1, is DGGITQSPKYLFRKEGQNVTLSCEQNLNHDAMYWYRQDPGQGLRLIYYSQIVNDFQKGDIAEGYSVSREKKESFPLTVTSAQKNPTAFYLCASSGLAGNEQFFGPGTRLTVL.